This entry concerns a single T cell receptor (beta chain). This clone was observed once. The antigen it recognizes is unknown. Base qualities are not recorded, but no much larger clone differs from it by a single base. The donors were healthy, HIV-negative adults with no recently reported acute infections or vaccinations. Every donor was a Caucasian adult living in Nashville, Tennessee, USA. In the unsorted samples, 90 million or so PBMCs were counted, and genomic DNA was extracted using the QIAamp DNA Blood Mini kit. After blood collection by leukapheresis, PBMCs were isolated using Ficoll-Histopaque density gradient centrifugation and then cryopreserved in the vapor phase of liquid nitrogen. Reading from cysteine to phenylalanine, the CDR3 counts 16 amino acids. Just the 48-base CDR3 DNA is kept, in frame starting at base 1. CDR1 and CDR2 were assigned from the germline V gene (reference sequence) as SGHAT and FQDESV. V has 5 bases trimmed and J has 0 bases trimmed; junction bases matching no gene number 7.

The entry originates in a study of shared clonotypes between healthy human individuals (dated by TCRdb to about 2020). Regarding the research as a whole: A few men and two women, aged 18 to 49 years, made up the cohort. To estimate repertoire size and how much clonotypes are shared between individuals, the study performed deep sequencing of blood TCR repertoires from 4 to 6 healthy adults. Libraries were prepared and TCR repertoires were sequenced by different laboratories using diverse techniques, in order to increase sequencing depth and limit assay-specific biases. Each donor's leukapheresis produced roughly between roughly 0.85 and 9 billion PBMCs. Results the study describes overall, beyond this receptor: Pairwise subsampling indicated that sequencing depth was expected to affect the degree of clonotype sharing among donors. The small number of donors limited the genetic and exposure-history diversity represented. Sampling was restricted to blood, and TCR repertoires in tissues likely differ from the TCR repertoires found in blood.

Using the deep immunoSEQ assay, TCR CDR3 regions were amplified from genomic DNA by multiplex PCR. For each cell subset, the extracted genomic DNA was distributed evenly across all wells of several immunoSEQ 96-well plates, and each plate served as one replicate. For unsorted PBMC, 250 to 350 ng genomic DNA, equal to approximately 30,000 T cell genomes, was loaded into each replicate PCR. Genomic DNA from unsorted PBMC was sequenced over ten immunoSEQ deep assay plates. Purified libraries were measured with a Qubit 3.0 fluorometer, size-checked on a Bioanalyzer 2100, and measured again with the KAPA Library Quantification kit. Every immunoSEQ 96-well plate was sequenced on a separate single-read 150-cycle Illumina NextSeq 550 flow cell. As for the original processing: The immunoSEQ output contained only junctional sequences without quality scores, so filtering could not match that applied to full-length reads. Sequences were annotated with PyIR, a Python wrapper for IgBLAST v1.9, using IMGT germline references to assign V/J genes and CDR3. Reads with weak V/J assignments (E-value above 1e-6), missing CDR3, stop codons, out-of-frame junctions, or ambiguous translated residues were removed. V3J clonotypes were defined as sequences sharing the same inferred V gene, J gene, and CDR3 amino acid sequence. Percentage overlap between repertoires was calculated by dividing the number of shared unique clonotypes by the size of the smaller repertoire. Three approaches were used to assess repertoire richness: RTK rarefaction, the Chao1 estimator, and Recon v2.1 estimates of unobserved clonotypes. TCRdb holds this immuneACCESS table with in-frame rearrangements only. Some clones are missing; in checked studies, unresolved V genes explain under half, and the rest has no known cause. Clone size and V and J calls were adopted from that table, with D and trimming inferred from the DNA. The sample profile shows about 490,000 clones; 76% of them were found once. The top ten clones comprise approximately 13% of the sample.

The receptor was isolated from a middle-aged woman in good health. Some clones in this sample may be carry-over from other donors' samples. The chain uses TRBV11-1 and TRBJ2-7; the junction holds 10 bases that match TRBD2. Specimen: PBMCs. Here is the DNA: TGTGCCAGCAGCGGCCGGACTAGCGGTAGCTCCTACGAGCAGTACTTC. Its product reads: CASSGRTSGSSYEQYF.